This note documents a single T cell receptor beta chain sequence. Using immunoSEQ multiplex PCR, the repertoire was profiled, and TCRdb retains in-frame clones only, with some absent. The table lists 55,000 to 70,000 clones, 90% of them singletons, with about 6.5% in the top ten. This record belongs to a study of control samples from healthy donors and cancer patients. This CDR3 comprises 13 residues. CDR1 is LNHDA and CDR2 is SQIVND in the germline V gene (reference sequence). Trimming at V came to 4 bases and at J to 4 bases, leaving 2 bases not matched to a gene. Sequencing was done on a sample of PBMCs. This TCR was recovered from a man aged 60-69 years with colorectal cancer. The chain combines TRBV19 with TRBJ1-1, with 8 bases that match TRBD1. CDR3 amino acids: CASSTDRGTEAFF. CDR3 in DNA: TGTGCCAGTAGTACCGACAGGGGCACTGAAGCTTTCTTT. Full variable domain (rest looked up from reference TRBV19 and TRBJ1-1): DGGITQSPKYLFRKEGQNVTLSCEQNLNHDAMYWYRQDPGQGLRLIYYSQIVNDFQKGDIAEGYSVSREKKESFPLTVTSAQKNPTAFYLCASSTDRGTEAFFGQGTRLTVV.